The TCR beta chain described here comes from a study of Ad26.COV2.S vaccination and SARS-CoV-2 variants (dated by TCRdb to the early 2020s). About the full investigation: Donors in the vaccine arm were drawn from COV1001, a phase I-IIa trial of Ad26.COV2.S in healthy adults that was multicentre, randomized, double-blind and placebo-controlled. A total of about 30 samples were included in the TCR-sequenced set, comprising around 19 Ad26.COV2.S vaccine recipients, 5 placebo recipients and 8 SARS-CoV-2 convalescent individuals. Trial participants were randomized into five groups of five, in which low-dose or high-dose Ad26.COV2.S was given once or twice, or placebo was given on both occasions. Investigators did not know the trial group allocation while performing experiments and assessing outcomes. TCRbeta repertoire sequencing served as the tool for gauging how specific and how broad the SARS-CoV-2-reactive T cell receptors were following Ad26.COV2.S vaccination. Ad26.COV2.S was administered intramuscularly at 5 x 10^10 or 1 x 10^11 viral particles, either as a single shot or as two shots given 56 days apart. Beyond this particular receptor, the publication reports: Spike-specific TCR breadth was higher in Ad26.COV2.S recipients than in placebo recipients (P = 0.0014). Substantial breadth of spike-specific CD8+ and CD4+ T cell responses was reported after vaccination. Vaccine and placebo recipients had comparable non-spike TCR breadth, which fits with the vaccine containing only spike. The study was not powered for comparison of responses between vaccine doses or regimens. It was noted by the authors that total T cell responses may have been underestimated by the TCR breadth and depth analyses.

The immunoSEQ Assay was used to sequence TCRbeta CDR3 regions. After extraction, genomic DNA underwent amplification by bias-controlled multiplex PCR, followed by high-throughput sequencing. The original methods were these. To quantify the absolute abundance of every unique TCRbeta CDR3 region, sequences were collapsed and filtered. Usable DNA was measured by amplifying reference genes present in all nucleated cells, and TCRbeta template counts were normalized to that usable DNA to estimate T cell fraction. Repertoire TCRs were annotated as SARS-CoV-2-specific by exact matching of V gene, CDR3 amino acid sequence and J gene to a known reactive TCR set. The reference SARS-CoV-2 TCR set was obtained from MIRA and was filtered for enrichment in COVID-19-positive ImmuneCODE repertoires, whereby public or cross-reactive TCRs were removed. Based on the MIRA antigens, annotated TCRs were further analysed at the level of specific ORF or position within ORF. Breadth was defined as annotated unique rearrangements over total unique productive rearrangements; depth was the summed frequency of those rearrangements. TCR breadth was compared between groups using two-sided Wilcoxon rank-sum tests. Drawn from immuneACCESS, this table holds only the in-frame rearrangements with V and J called that TCRdb kept. Clones are partly lost; checked studies trace under half to an unresolved V gene and leave the rest unexplained. D and trimming come from the DNA, and the V and J calls and clone size come from that table. The sample table shows under 300,000 clones, and 87% are seen once. Jointly, the top ten make up 2.9% of the sample.

As for this clone: Its specific antigen is unknown. Per-base qualities were not stored, and no clone one base away is much larger.

The sample's treatment or condition, from its label and the paper: 15 to 20 received Ad26.COV2.S at low or high dose, single or two shots; roughly five received placebo; per-sample allocation not given. For vaccine and placebo recipients, repertoires were sequenced using samples collected on day 63 after the first injection. Between 29 July and 7 August 2020, Cohort 1b enrolled some 25 adults aged 18-55 years at one site in Boston, USA. Ad26.COV2.S consisted of a replication-incompetent adenovirus type 26 vector by which a prefusion-stabilized SARS-CoV-2 spike protein from the original Wuhan strain was expressed. Counted from cysteine to phenylalanine, this CDR3 has 13 amino acids. Only CDR3 DNA remains: 39 bases, in frame from the first base. The junction carries 7 bases between V and J, which are trimmed by 2 bases and 3 bases respectively. The germline V gene supplies CDR1 SQVTM and CDR2 ANQGSEA.

The clonotype was recovered from a person aged 18-60 years who received the Ad26.COV2.S COVID-19 vaccine or a placebo. The chain employs TRBV29-1 and TRBJ2-2; the D gene cannot be named for sure. Here the sequenced sample was peripheral blood, taken in a trial of Ad26.COV2.S vaccine versus placebo. For the CDR3, the sequence is CSVERYHTGELFF. The bases read TGCAGCGTTGAACGGTACCACACCGGGGAGCTGTTTTTT.